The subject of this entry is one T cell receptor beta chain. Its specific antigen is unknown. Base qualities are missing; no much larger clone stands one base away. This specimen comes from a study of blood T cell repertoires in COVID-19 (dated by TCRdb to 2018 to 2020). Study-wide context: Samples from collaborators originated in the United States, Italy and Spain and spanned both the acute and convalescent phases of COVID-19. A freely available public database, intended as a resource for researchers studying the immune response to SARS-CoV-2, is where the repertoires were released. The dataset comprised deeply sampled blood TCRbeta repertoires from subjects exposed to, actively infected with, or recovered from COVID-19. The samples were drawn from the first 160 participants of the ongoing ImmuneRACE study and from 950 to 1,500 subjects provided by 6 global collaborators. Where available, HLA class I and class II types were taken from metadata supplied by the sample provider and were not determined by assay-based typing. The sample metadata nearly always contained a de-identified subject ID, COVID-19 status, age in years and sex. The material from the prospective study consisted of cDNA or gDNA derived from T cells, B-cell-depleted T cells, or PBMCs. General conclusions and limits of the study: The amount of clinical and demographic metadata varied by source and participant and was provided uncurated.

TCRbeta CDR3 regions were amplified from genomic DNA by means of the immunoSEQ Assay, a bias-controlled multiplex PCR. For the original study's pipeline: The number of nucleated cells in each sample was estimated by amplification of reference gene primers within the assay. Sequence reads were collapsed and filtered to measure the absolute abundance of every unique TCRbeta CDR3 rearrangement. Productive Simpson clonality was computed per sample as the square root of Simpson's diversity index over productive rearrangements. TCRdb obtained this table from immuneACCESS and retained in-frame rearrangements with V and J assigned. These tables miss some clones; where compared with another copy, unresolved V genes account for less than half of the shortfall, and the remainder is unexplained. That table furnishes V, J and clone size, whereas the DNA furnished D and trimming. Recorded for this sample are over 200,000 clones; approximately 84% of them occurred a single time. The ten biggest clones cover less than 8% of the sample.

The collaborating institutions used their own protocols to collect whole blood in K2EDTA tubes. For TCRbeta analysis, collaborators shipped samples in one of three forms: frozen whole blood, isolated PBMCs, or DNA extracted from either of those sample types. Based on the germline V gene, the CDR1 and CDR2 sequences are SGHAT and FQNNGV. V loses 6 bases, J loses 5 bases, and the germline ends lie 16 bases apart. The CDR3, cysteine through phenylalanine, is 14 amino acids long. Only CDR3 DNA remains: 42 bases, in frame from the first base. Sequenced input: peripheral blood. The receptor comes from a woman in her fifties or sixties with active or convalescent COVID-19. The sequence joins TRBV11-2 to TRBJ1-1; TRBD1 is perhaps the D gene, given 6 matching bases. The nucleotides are TGTGCCAGCAGGGACAGCACCGGGAGGACTGAAGCTTTCTTT. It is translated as CASRDSTGRTEAFF.